A single T cell receptor (beta chain) is shown here with its context. Assignment of participants to cohorts was predicated upon participant-reported clinical history. This entry comes from a study of blood T cell repertoires in COVID-19. This CDR3 contains 17 residues. V lost 0 bases to trimming and J lost 7 bases; unmatched junction nucleotides: 9. CDR1 and CDR2 (germline): LGHNA, YSLEER. Clones were read by immunoSEQ multiplex PCR, and TCRdb kept only the in-frame ones, dropping some. Among fewer than 250,000 clones listed, 84% were seen once. Sequencing was carried out using PBMCs or T cells enriched from blood (not recorded which). The chain combines TRBV4-3 with TRBJ1-2; 12 nucleotides match TRBD1. The clonotype comes from a woman aged 25 to 39 who had been exposed to COVID-19. The CDR3 is CASSQEIGTGGSGGYTF. CDR3 nucleotide sequence: TGCGCCAGCAGCCAAGAAATAGGGACAGGGGGCTCTGGTGGCTACACCTTC.